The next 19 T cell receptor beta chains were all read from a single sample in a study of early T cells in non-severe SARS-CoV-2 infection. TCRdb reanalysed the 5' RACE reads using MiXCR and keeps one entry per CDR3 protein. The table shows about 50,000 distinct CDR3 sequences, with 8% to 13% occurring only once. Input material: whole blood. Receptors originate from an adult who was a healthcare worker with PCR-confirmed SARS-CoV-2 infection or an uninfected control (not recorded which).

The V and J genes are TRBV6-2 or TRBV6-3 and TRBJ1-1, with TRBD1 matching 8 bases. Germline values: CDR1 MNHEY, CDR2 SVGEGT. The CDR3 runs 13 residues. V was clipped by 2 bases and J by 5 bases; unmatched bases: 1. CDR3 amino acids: CASSYRTGTEAFF. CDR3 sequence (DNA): TGTGCCAGCAGTTACAGGACAGGGACTGAAGCTTTCTTT.

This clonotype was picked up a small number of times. The CDR3 DNA follows: TGCAGCGTTAAACCGGGACGGAGGAACACTGAAGCTTTCTTT. It is translated as CSVKPGRRNTEAFF. The V gene is TRBV29-1, the J gene TRBJ1-1; a possible D gene is TRBD1 (5 bases). The length of the CDR3 is 14 residues. The V gene lost 5 bases and the J gene lost 1 base, with 14 bases spanning the gap. Germline V gene sequence: CDR1 SQVTM, CDR2 ANQGSEA.

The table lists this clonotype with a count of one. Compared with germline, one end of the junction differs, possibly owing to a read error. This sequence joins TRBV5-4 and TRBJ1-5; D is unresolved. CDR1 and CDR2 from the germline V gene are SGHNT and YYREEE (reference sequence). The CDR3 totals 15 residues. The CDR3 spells CASSLLGGSNQSQHF. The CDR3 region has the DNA TGTGCCAGCAGCTTGCTGGGAGGCAGCAATCAGTCCCAGCATTTT.

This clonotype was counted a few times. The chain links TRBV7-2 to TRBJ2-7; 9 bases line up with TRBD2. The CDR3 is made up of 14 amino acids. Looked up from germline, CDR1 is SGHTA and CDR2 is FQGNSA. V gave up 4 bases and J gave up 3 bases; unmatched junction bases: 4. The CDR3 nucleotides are TGTGCCAGCAGCTATAGCGGGAGAGGCTACGAGCAGTACTTC. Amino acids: CASSYSGRGYEQYF.

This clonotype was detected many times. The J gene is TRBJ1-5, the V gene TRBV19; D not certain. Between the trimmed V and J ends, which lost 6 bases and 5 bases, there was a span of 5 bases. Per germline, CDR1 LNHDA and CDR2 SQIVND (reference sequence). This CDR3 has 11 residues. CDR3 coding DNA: TGTGCCAGTAGCGGGGATCAGCCCCAGCATTTT. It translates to CASSGDQPQHF.

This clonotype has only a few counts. CDR3 DNA: TGTGCCAGCAGCCCCTGGGAGACAGAGGGATACGAGCAGTACTTC. It is translated as CASSPWETEGYEQYF. This chain connects TRBV7-6 to TRBJ2-7, with D perhaps assigned TRBD1 or TRBD2 (5 bases each). The V end was cut by 5 bases, the J end by 4 bases, with 18 bases between. The germline gives CDR1 SGHVS, CDR2 FNYEAQ. This CDR3 contains 15 residues.

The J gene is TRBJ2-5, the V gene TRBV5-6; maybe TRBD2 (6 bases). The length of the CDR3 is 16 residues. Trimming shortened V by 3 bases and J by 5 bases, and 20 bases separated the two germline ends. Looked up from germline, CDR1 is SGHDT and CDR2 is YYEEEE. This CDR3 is CASSSVRTTRGETQYF. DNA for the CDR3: TGTGCCAGCAGCTCTGTTCGGACTACCCGAGGGGAGACCCAGTACTTC.

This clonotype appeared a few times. CDR3 loop: CASSPLWVADSTDTQYF. The CDR3 coding sequence is TGTGCCAGCAGCCCTCTGTGGGTAGCGGATAGCACAGATACGCAGTATTTT. The V gene is TRBV13, the J gene TRBJ2-3; TRBD2 might be the D (6 bases). The CDR3 runs to 17 residues. CDR1 PRHDT and CDR2 FYEKMQ come from the germline V gene (reference sequence). Trimming pared 5 bases from V and 0 bases from J, leaving 18 bases between.

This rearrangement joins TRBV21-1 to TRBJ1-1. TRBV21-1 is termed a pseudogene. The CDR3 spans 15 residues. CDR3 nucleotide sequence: TGTGCCAGCAGCGCAATTGGGAAGACTAACACTGAAGCTTTCTTT. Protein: CASSAIGKTNTEAFF.

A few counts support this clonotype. CDR3 sequence reads: CARGLTGRKPQHF. In nucleotides, the CDR3 is TGTGCCAGAGGCTTGACAGGGAGGAAGCCCCAGCATTTT. The chain uses TRBV19 and TRBJ1-5, with 7 bases identical to TRBD1. This CDR3 comprises 13 residues. CDR1 and CDR2 from the germline V gene are LNHDA and SQIVND (reference sequence). J was trimmed by 8 bases and V by 9 bases; bases with no gene match: 10.

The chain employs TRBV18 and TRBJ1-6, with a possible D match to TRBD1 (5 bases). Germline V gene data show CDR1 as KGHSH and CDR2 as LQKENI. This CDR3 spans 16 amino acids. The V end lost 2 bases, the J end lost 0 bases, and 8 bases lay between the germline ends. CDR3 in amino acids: CASSPMGDSYNSPLHF. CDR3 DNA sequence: TGTGCCAGCTCACCAATGGGGGACTCCTATAATTCACCCCTCCACTTT.

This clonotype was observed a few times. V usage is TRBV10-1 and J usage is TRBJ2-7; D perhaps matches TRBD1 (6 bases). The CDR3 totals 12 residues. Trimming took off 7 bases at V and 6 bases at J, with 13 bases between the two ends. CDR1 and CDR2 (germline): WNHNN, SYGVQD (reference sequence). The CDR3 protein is CASNSDRGEQYF. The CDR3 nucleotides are TGCGCCAGCAATTCGGACAGAGGCGAGCAGTACTTC.

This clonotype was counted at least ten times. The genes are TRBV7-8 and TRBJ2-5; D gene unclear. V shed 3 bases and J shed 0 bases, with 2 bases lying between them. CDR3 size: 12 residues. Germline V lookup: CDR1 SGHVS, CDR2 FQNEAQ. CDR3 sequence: CASSLDQETQYF. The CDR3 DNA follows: TGTGCCAGCAGCTTGGACCAAGAGACCCAGTACTTC.

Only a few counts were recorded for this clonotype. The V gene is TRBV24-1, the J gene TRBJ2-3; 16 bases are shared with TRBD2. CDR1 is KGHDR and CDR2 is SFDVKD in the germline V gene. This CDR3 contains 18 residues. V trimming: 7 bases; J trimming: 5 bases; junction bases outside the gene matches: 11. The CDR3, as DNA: TGTGCCACCAGAGGGACTAGCGGGAGGGCCGGGCGAGGAGATACGCAGTATTTT. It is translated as CATRGTSGRAGRGDTQYF.

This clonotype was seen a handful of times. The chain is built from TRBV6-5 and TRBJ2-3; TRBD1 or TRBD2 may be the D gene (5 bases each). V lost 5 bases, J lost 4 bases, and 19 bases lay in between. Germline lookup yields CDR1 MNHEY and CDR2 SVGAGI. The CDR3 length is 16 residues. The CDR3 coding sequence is TGTGCCAGCAGTCGATCCGGGACGCCCAGAGCAGATACGCAGTATTTT. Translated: CASSRSGTPRADTQYF.

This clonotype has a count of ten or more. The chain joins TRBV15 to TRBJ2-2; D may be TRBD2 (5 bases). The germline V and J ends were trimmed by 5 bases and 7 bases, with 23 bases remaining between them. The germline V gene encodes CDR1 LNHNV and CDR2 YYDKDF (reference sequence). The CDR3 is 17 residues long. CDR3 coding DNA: TGTGCCACCAGCGCTCTAGCTGGGTCACGTTCCATCGGGGAGCTGTTTTTT. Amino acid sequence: CATSALAGSRSIGELFF.

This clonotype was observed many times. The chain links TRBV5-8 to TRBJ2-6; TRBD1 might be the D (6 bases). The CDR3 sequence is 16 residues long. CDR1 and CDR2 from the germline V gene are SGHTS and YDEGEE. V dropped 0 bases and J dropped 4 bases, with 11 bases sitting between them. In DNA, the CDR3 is TGTGCCAGCAGCTTGGCCGTGGGGGCCGGGGCCAACGTCCTGACTTTC. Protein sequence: CASSLAVGAGANVLTF.

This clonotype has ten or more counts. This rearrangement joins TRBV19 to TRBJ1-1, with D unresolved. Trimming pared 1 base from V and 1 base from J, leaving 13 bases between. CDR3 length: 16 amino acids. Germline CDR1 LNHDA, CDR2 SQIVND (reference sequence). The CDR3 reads CASSIGLWGANTEAFF. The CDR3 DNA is TGTGCCAGTAGTATAGGGCTTTGGGGAGCGAACACTGAAGCTTTCTTT.

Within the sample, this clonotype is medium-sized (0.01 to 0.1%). CDR3 sequence: CATSRPRTSGSQETQYF. DNA of the CDR3: TGTGCCACCTCGAGGCCCCGGACTAGCGGGAGCCAAGAGACCCAGTACTTC. The gene calls are TRBV10-3 and TRBJ2-5, with 13 bases that match TRBD2. Germline V gene lookup returns CDR1 ENHRY and CDR2 SYGVKD. The CDR3 runs 17 residues. V shed 10 bases, J shed 1 base, and the junction held 12 bases outside the gene matches.